This T cell receptor beta chain was profiled in a study of monozygotic twins with cystic fibrosis (dated by TCRdb to about 2021). Context from the whole study: Three micrograms of fragmented DNA went through around 15 PCR cycles to produce barcoded libraries. To assess genetic influence on V and J gene usage, the study compared TCR beta repertoires within and across 16 monozygotic twin pairs with cystic fibrosis. The cohort comprised ten female and six male twin pairs aged roughly 2.0 to 40 years, median 9.1 years, mostly children and adolescents. On the day of blood sampling, twins were ranked among over a thousand cohort participants for weight-for-height and for FEVPerc (FEV1 disease centile). Data for three of the twin pairs had previously been reported in another context. What the work shows at the level of the full study, not this receptor alone: Significantly higher nucleotide-identical clonotype sharing was observed within monozygotic CF twin pairs than between unrelated CF individuals (P = 0.000026, Mann-Whitney). Only a small cohort was studied, and no association of shared CDR3 numbers with age, concordance or disease severity was found. Simpson clonality was generally low (median around 0.01), suggesting a naive-dominated repertoire, with higher clonality in the most severely affected patients. V gene usage was most similar to the co-twin for 13 of 16 pairs, and J usage for 8 of 16 pairs, suggesting genetic constraints.

The twin pairs came from the European Cystic Fibrosis Twin and Sibling Study Cohort, a cohort that recruited patients from over a hundred CF clinics across 14 European countries. Zygosity and CFTR genotype were confirmed in-house, and zygosity was tested by multiplex PCR of nine short tandem repeat loci. Each twin gave a peripheral blood sample, and clinical parameters were documented on that same day of blood sampling. Genomic DNA was isolated from peripheral blood cells with phenol/chloroform and kept in TE buffer at 4 degrees C. Turning to this clone: The antigen this receptor binds is unknown. No per-base quality is available; no much larger clone lies one base away.

The CDR3 holds 15 amino acids from the cysteine to the phenylalanine. Only CDR3 DNA remains: 45 bases, in frame from the first base. Based on the germline V gene, the CDR1 and CDR2 sequences are MNHEY and SVGAGI. V is pruned by 2 bases and J by 2 bases, leaving 0 bases of the junction without a gene match. TCR beta CDR3 regions were amplified by multiplex PCR with the immunoSEQ immune profiling system according to the manufacturer's instructions. An Illumina NextSeq system was used for sequencing. In the source study's methods: The immunoSEQ Analyzer platform handled processing of the sequence data, and clonality was calculated by taking the square root of Simpson's index of productive rearrangements. Jensen-Shannon distance served as the measure of similarity in V and J usage, while OLGA was used to compute CDR3 generation probabilities. Shared CDR3 sequences were searched against the immuneACCESS database (August 2020) and VDJdb (December 2020). Held by TCRdb, this immuneACCESS table contains in-frame sequences only and omits some clones. Under half of the omission traces to an unresolved V gene where checked; the cause of the rest is unknown. Clone size and the V and J calls come from that table; the DNA yielded D and trimming. For this sample there are fewer than 20,000 clones; 96% appear just once. The top ten clones comprise about 0.6% of the sample.

The clonotype was recovered from a girl aged 2 to 9 with cystic fibrosis. The V and J segments used are TRBV6-5 and TRBJ1-2; TRBD1 agrees with 12 junctional bases. Sequencing input: blood. For the CDR3, the sequence is CASSYGTGGNYGYTF. The sequenced DNA is TGTGCCAGCAGTTACGGGACAGGGGGCAACTATGGCTACACCTTC.